Listed here are 17 T cell receptor beta chains from one sample, sequenced in a study of T cell responses to AZD1222 COVID-19 vaccine (TCRdb year 2021). Libraries were constructed by the immunoSEQ multiplex PCR assay. The immuneACCESS repertoire file appears here via TCRdb, limited to in-frame rearrangements. These files lack a portion of the clones; in checked studies, under half of the deficit traces to unresolved V genes, and the cause of the others is not known. The sample data list approximately 120,000 clones, and more than 70% of these were observed just once. The ten largest clones add up to around 4.4% of the sample. The intended sense of this specimen's time point label: about 28 days (+/-7) after the second vaccine dose. Source: peripheral blood, taken 28 days after the second AZD1222 dose. The receptors shown here come from an adult who received the AZD1222 COVID-19 vaccine.

The chain combines TRBV9 with TRBJ2-2, with D perhaps TRBD1 or TRBD2 (5 bases each). The V and J ends lost 0 bases and 5 bases respectively, with 11 bases between them. Germline CDR1 and CDR2: SGDLS and YYNGEE. This CDR3 has 15 amino acids. The CDR3 reads CASSVDVGDTGELFF. CDR3 DNA: TGTGCCAGCAGCGTAGATGTGGGGGATACCGGGGAGCTGTTTTTT.

V is TRBV6-1 and J is TRBJ1-1; 9 bases match TRBD1. Germline CDR1 MNHNS, CDR2 SASEGT. Unmatched junction bases numbered 6, after V lost 2 bases and J lost 5 bases. This CDR3 is built from 15 residues. For the CDR3, the DNA is TGTGCCAGCAGTGAATCGTGGACAGGGGTAACTGAAGCTTTCTTT. This sequence encodes CASSESWTGVTEAFF.

The chain joins TRBV7-2 to TRBJ1-1; the D gene is possibly TRBD1 (5 bases). Per germline, CDR1 SGHTA and CDR2 FQGNSA. The CDR3 runs to 15 residues. V lost 5 bases to trimming and J lost 4 bases, with 17 bases between them. CDR3 DNA: TGTGCCAGCAGCCCCCCGATGGGGGGAGCCACTGAAGCTTTCTTT. Residues: CASSPPMGGATEAFF.

The rearrangement links TRBV6-6 to TRBJ2-5; no clear D gene. The length of the CDR3 is 10 residues. CDR1 MNHNY and CDR2 SVGAGI come from the germline V gene (reference sequence). V was cut by 5 bases and J by 3 bases, with 1 base left in between. This CDR3 reads CASSKETQYF. Here the CDR3 DNA reads TGTGCCAGCAGTAAAGAGACCCAGTACTTC.

The CDR3 loop reads CASSPTERAIQPQHF. DNA of the CDR3: TGTGCCAGCTCACCCACGGAGAGGGCTATTCAGCCCCAGCATTTT. V gene TRBV18 combines with J gene TRBJ1-5; D gene unclear. Germline CDR1 reads KGHSH; CDR2 reads LQKENI. This CDR3 has 15 residues. V lost 3 bases to trimming and J lost 6 bases, with 15 bases between them.

The V gene is TRBV29-1, the J gene TRBJ1-1; D ambiguous. This CDR3 region has 11 residues. V gave up 5 bases and J gave up 5 bases, with 9 bases separating them. Germline V gene sequence: CDR1 SQVTM, CDR2 ANQGSEA. In DNA, the CDR3 is TGCAGCGTTTCCGGGTCTACTGAAGCTTTCTTT. It translates to CSVSGSTEAFF.

This chain joins TRBV6-5 and TRBJ2-7; D remains unclear. The CDR3 is 14 amino acids. V lost 3 bases and J 1 base, leaving 10 bases between the germline ends. Germline values: CDR1 MNHEY, CDR2 SVGAGI. CDR3 coding DNA: TGTGCCAGCAGTTATATAAGCCGTTCCTACGAGCAGTACTTC. This encodes CASSYISRSYEQYF.

The chain carries TRBV28 and TRBJ2-5, with unresolved D. Germline V gene data show CDR1 as MDHEN and CDR2 as SYDVKM. The CDR3 is 13 residues long. V lost 2 bases and J lost 4, with 8 bases in between. The CDR3 bases are TGTGCCAGCAGTTTAAATAAGCCAGAGACCCAGTACTTC. Translation: CASSLNKPETQYF. The whole variable domain, remainder taken from reference TRBV28 and TRBJ2-5, is DVKVTQSSRYLVKRTGEKVFLECVQDMDHENMFWYRQDPGLGLRLIYFSYDVKMKEKGDIPEGYSVSREKKERFSLILESASTNQTSMYLCASSLNKPETQYFGPGTRLLVL.

The chain's CDR3 is CASIGFRRGIYDYGYTF. The CDR3 coding sequence is TGTGCCAGCATCGGGTTCCGCAGGGGGATCTACGACTATGGCTACACCTTC. V and J are TRBV28 and TRBJ1-2; 7 positions agree with TRBD1. Germline loops: CDR1 MDHEN, CDR2 SYDVKM. Unmatched junction bases numbered 17, after V lost 7 bases and J lost 3 bases. This CDR3 is built from 17 residues.

The rearrangement joins TRBV7-8 to TRBJ1-5; D not certain. Germline assignment: CDR1 SGHVS and CDR2 FQNEAQ. This CDR3 has 16 amino acids. The V end lost 6 bases, the J end lost 0 bases, and 15 bases lay between the germline ends. The CDR3 nucleotides read TGTGCCAGCAGACGCGGCGCCAGGATTAGCAATCAGCCCCAGCATTTT. Translation gives CASRRGARISNQPQHF.

This clone appeared once. The gene calls are TRBV6-5 and TRBJ1-2; 8 bases line up with TRBD1. This CDR3 region has 12 residues. Trimming took 9 bases from V and 4 from J; bases not matched to a gene: 4. Germline CDR1 MNHEY, CDR2 SVGAGI. The CDR3 coding sequence is TGTGCCAGTTACGGACAGGGCTATGGCTACACCTTC. It yields the protein CASYGQGYGYTF.

The J gene is TRBJ2-7, the V gene TRBV7-9, with 7 positions matching TRBD2. Trimming took 1 base from V and 3 from J; bases not matched to a gene: 6. Germline V gene data show CDR1 as SEHNR and CDR2 as FQNEAQ (reference sequence). The CDR3 totals 15 residues. CDR3 sequence reads: CASSLGASGVYEQYF. In DNA, the CDR3 is TGTGCCAGCAGCTTAGGTGCTAGCGGAGTCTACGAGCAGTACTTC.

The gene calls are TRBV7-8 and TRBJ2-2, with 10 nucleotides matching TRBD2. CDR1 and CDR2 (germline): SGHVS, FQNEAQ. Losses at the gene ends were 3 bases for V and 2 bases for J; bases not matched to a gene: 6. CDR3 length: 17 residues. The CDR3 sequence is CASSFILAGDNTGELFF. The DNA for the CDR3 is TGTGCCAGCAGCTTTATCCTAGCGGGGGATAACACCGGGGAGCTGTTTTTT.

With respect to this clone: Other nucleotide sequences in the sample specify the same CDR3. This chain links TRBV28 with TRBJ1-6, with D hard to call. The CDR3 covers 12 residues. Germline assignment: CDR1 MDHEN and CDR2 SYDVKM. Trimming shortened V by 2 bases and J by 9 bases, and 5 bases separated the two germline ends. The CDR3 DNA reads TGTGCCAGCAGTTTACGTAGTTCACCCCTCCACTTT. It specifies CASSLRSSPLHF.

This clone has only one observation. V is TRBV28 and J is TRBJ2-1, with 9 bases lining up with TRBD2. CDR1 is MDHEN and CDR2 is SYDVKM in the germline V gene. The CDR3 sequence is 16 residues long. Unmatched junction bases numbered 4, after V lost 4 bases and J lost 0 bases. CDR3 region: CASSSSTSGSYNEQFF. The CDR3 nucleotides read TGTGCCAGCAGTTCCTCGACTAGCGGCTCCTACAATGAGCAGTTCTTC.

The V gene is TRBV10-3, the J gene TRBJ1-3, with D perhaps TRBD1 (6 bases). This CDR3 is 14 amino acids long. V was trimmed by 6 bases and J by 0 bases, leaving 9 bases between them. Per germline, CDR1 ENHRY and CDR2 SYGVKD. CDR3 region: CAIRQGNSGNTIYF. Here the CDR3 DNA reads TGTGCCATCAGACAGGGCAACTCTGGAAACACCATATATTTT.

The V call is TRBV7-9, the J call TRBJ1-2; 12 positions agree with TRBD1. From germline, CDR1 is SEHNR and CDR2 FQNEAQ (reference sequence). V dropped 4 bases and J dropped 7; count of bases not matched to a gene: 10. The CDR3 is made up of 16 amino acids. In nucleotides, the CDR3 is TGTGCCAGCAGCTCAACCGGGACAGGGGGCGCTTCTGGCTACACCTTC. Amino acid sequence: CASSSTGTGGASGYTF.